Each of the 6 T cell receptor beta chains below was sequenced from the same sample in a study of T cell repertoires in cytomegalovirus infection. TCRdb re-called the reads with MiXCR, one entry per CDR3 protein. The sample yields about 450,000 distinct CDR3 sequences, approximately 33% seen once. Sequenced input: PBMCs. These receptors originate from a human donor in good health (CMV status not recorded). Some clones in this sample may be carry-over from other donors' samples.

This clonotype was counted between two and nine times. The chain uses TRBV19 and TRBJ1-1; D is uncertain. V shed 5 bases and J shed 0 bases, with 4 bases lying between them. The CDR3 length is 12 residues. The germline V gene encodes CDR1 LNHDA and CDR2 SQIVND (reference sequence). In DNA form, the CDR3 reads TGTGCCAGTAGTTATATGAACACTGAAGCTTTCTTT. Its translation: CASSYMNTEAFF.

This clonotype was seen ten or more times. The rearrangement links TRBV7-2 to TRBJ2-3; 11 nucleotides align to TRBD2. Germline trimming cut 1 base from V and 6 bases from J; bases unmatched to any gene: 6. The CDR3 is 16 amino acids. In germline, CDR1 is SGHTA, CDR2 FQGNSA. CDR3 amino acids: CASSLVSSGGTDTQYF. The DNA for the CDR3 is TGTGCCAGCAGCTTAGTGTCTAGCGGGGGGACGGATACGCAGTATTTT.

The sample holds many counts of this clonotype. This chain uses TRBV11-2 with TRBJ2-3; TRBD1 might be the D (5 bases). Germline CDR1 and CDR2: SGHAT and FQNNGV. Between the trimmed V and J ends, which lost 0 bases and 2 bases, there was a span of 21 bases. The CDR3 spans 19 residues. CDR3 bases: TGTGCCAGCAGCTTAGACCCCCCCGAGACAGTAGCAAACACAGATACGCAGTATTTT. Encoded protein: CASSLDPPETVANTDTQYF.

In this sample, this clonotype turned up many times. V usage is TRBV12-3 or TRBV12-4 and J usage is TRBJ2-3, with D possibly matching TRBD2 (6 bases). Trimming took 3 bases from V and 0 from J, leaving 13 bases between them. The CDR3 has 16 residues. CDR3 nucleotides: TGTGCCAGCAGTTTGGTGGGAGGTACTAGCACAGATACGCAGTATTTT. Its protein product is CASSLVGGTSTDTQYF.

In its sample, this clonotype was seen many times. This chain links TRBV11-2 with TRBJ2-4; 7 positions match TRBD2. Losses at the gene ends were 5 bases for V and 0 bases for J; bases not matched to a gene: 10. There are 17 residues in the CDR3. Per the germline V gene, CDR1 is SGHAT and CDR2 is FQNNGV. CDR3 sequence reads: CASSNPGGVLAKNIQYF. The CDR3 DNA reads as TGTGCCAGCAGCAACCCGGGGGGAGTATTAGCCAAAAACATTCAGTACTTC.

The CDR3 loop is CASTSGGVKETQYF. The CDR3 DNA follows: TGCGCCAGTACTAGCGGGGGGGTAAAAGAGACCCAGTACTTC. The chain recombines TRBV4-3 with TRBJ2-5; 13 nucleotides align to TRBD2. Trimming removed 9 bases from V and 3 bases from J; junction bases left unmatched: 4. The CDR3 is 14 residues long. Germline assignment: CDR1 LGHNA and CDR2 YSLEER.